Detailed here is one TCR beta chain. The data stem from a study of blood T cell repertoires in COVID-19. Trimming removed 4 bases at V and 0 bases at J, with 10 bases between. This CDR3 region has 15 residues. The germline CDR1 and CDR2 sequences are SGHRS and YFSETQ. Source study methods: Nucleated cell number was recorded as an estimate derived from reference gene primer amplification. Clones were read by immunoSEQ multiplex PCR, and TCRdb kept only the in-frame ones, dropping some. V and J calls and clone size come straight from that table; D and trimming were deduced from the DNA. Among 20,000 to 25,000 clones listed, approximately 80% were seen once.

The chain has TRBV5-1 and TRBJ2-2; D is perhaps TRBD1 (7 bases). The TCR was taken from a man of 80 years or more with active or convalescent COVID-19. Sequencing input: peripheral blood. CDR3 DNA sequence: TGCGCCAGCAGCGGGGGGACAGCGAACACCGGGGAGCTGTTTTTT. Encoded protein: CASSGGTANTGELFF.